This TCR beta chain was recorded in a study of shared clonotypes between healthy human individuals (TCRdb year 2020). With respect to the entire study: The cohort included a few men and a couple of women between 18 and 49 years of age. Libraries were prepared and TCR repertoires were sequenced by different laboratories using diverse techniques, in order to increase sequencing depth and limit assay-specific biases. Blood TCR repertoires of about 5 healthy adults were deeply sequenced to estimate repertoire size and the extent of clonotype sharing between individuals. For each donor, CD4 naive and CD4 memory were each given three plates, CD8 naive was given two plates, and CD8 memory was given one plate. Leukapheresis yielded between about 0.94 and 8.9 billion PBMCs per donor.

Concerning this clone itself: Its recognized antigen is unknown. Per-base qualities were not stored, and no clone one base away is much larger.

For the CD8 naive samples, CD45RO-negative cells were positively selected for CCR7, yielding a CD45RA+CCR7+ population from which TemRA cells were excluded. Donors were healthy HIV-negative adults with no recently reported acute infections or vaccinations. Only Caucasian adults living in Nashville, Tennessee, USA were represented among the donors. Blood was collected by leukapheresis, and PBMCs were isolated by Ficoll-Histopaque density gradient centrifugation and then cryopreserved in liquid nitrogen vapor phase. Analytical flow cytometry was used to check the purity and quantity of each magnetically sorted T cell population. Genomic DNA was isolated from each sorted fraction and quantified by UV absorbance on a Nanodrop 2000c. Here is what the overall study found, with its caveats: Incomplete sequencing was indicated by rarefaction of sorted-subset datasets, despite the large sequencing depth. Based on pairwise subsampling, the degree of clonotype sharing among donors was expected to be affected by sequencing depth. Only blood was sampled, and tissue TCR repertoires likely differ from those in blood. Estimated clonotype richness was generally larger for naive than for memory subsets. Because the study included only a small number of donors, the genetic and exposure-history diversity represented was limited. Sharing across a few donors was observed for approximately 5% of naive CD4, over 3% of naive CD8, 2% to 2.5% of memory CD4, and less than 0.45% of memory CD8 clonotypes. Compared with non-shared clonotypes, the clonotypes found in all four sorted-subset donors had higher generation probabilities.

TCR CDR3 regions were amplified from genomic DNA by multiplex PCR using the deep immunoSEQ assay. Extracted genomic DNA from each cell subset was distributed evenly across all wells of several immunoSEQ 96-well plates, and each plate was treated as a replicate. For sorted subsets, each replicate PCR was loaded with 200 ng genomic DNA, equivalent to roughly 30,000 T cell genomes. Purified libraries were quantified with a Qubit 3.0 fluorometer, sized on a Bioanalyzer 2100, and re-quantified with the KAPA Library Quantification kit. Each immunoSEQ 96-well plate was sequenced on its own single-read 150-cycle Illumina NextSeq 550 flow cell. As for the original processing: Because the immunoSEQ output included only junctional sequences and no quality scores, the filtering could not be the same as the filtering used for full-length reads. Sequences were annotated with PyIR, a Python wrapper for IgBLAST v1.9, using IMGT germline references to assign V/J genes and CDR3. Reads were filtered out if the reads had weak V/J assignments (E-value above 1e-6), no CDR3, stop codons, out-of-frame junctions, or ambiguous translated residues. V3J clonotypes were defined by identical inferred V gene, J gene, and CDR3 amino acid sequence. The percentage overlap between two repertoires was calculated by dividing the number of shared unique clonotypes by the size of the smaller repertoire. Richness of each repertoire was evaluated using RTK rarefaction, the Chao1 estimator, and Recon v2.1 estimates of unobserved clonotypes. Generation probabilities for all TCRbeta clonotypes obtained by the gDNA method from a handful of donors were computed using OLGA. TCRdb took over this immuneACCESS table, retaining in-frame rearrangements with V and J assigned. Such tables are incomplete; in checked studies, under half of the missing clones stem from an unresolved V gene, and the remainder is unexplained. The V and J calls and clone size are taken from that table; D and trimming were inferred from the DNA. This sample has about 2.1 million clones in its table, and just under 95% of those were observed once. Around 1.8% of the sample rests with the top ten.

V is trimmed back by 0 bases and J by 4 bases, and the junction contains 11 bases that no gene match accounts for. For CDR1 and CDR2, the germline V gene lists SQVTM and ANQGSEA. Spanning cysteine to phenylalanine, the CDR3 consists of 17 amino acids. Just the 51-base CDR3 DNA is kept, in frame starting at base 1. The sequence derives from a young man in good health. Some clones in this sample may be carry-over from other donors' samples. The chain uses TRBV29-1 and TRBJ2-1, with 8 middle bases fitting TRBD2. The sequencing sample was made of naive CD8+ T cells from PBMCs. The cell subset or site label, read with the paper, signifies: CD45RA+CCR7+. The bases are TGCAGCGTTGAAGATCCGGGCGGGAGGCGCCTTTACAATGAGCAGTTCTTC. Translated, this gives CSVEDPGGRRLYNEQFF.